The source of this TCR beta chain is a study of early T cells in non-severe SARS-CoV-2 infection. About the study: Sequencing of unsorted whole blood was done on bulk RNA, leaving chains unpaired.

Findings and caveats of the study: Using VDJdb, the matching emphasized anti-spike CD8 responses while missing private and CD4 specificities.

Each cDNA molecule carried a unique molecular identifier. Each CDR3 protein is one row after TCRdb ran MiXCR on the 5' RACE reads. The sample lists around 57,000 distinct CDR3 sequences, about an eighth occurring once. Trimming cost V 0 bases and J 6 bases; bases outside gene matches: 5. Per germline, CDR1 SGHVS and CDR2 FQNEAQ. The CDR3 extends over 15 amino acids. Note on this clonotype: Its antigen is not identified.

The chain links TRBV7-8 to TRBJ2-1; 7 nucleotides line up with TRBD2. The receptor's source is an adult who was a healthcare worker with PCR-confirmed SARS-CoV-2 infection or an uninfected control (not recorded which). Source material: whole blood. CDR3 in DNA: TGTGCCAGCAGCTTAGCGGTACGGACTAGCAATGAGCAGTTCTTC. Protein: CASSLAVRTSNEQFF.